This TCR beta chain stems from a study of shared clonotypes between healthy human individuals. Study-level points and caveats: The naive CD4 repertoires of several donors were compared, and about 5% of clonotypes were shared. Richness estimates generally favored naive over memory subsets. Enrolling few donors narrowed the genetic and exposure-history diversity that was represented.

Trimming stripped 5 bases from V and 3 bases from J, with 8 bases between. CDR1 SEHNR and CDR2 FQNEAQ come from the germline V gene (reference sequence). This CDR3 is built from 12 residues. A word on this clone: The antigen remains unidentified.

Selected positively for CCR7 and CD45RO-negative, naive CD8 cells excluded terminally differentiated effector memory CD45RA+ cells. Everyone who donated was a Caucasian adult who lived in Nashville, Tennessee. TCRdb keeps only in-frame clones here, not all; method: immunoSEQ multiplex PCR. The table shows 550,000 to 750,000 clones, with around 90% occurring only once. Material for sequencing was naive CD8+ T cells sorted from blood. The rearrangement joins TRBV7-9 to TRBJ2-7, with a tentative D call TRBD1 (6 bases). This TCR derives from a man aged 30-40 years in good health. The CDR3 here is CASSTQGYEQYF. In nucleotides, the CDR3 is TGTGCCAGCAGCACACAGGGCTACGAGCAGTACTTC.